These 22 T cell receptor beta chains share one sample of origin, sequenced in a study of T cell responses to AZD1222 COVID-19 vaccine. Profiled with immunoSEQ multiplex PCR; TCRdb holds only in-frame clones, not every one. The sample contains 150,000 to 200,000 clones, roughly nine tenths of which appear only once. This specimen was peripheral blood, taken 28 days after the second dose of the MenACWY control vaccine. Receptors originate from an adult who received the MenACWY meningococcal vaccine as a control.

The chain carries TRBV2 and TRBJ2-5; D uncertain. The V gene's germline CDR1 is SNHLY and CDR2 FYNNEI. The ends were cut back, 7 bases at V and 7 bases at J, with 16 bases in the middle. The CDR3 is made up of 13 amino acids. The CDR3 DNA reads TGTGCCAGCACCCGGACCCAAACCCCGACCCAGTACTTC. It specifies CASTRTQTPTQYF.

This clone was counted only a few times. The chain employs TRBV5-4 and TRBJ1-4, with D unresolved. The CDR3 spans 13 residues. In germline, CDR1 is SGHNT, CDR2 YYREEE (reference sequence). The germline V and J ends were trimmed by 0 bases and 7 bases, with 7 bases remaining between them. The CDR3 here is CASSLGQVEKLFF. The CDR3, as DNA: TGTGCCAGCAGCTTGGGGCAGGTTGAAAAACTGTTTTTT.

The chain joins TRBV28 to TRBJ1-4; TRBD1 might be the D (5 bases). The germline V gene encodes CDR1 MDHEN and CDR2 SYDVKM. This CDR3 comprises 13 residues. V dropped 4 bases and J dropped 8 bases, with 11 bases sitting between them. The DNA of the CDR3 is TGTGCCAGCAGTTCAAGGGGTAGCGAAAAACTGTTTTTT. It is translated as CASSSRGSEKLFF.

The chain is built from TRBV18 and TRBJ1-4; D is unclear. This CDR3 spans 11 amino acids. Per germline, CDR1 KGHSH and CDR2 LQKENI. V was cut by 5 bases and J by 8 bases, with 6 bases left in between. CDR3 bases: TGTGCCAGCTCAAGGAACGAAAAACTGTTTTTT. This codes for CASSRNEKLFF.

The gene calls are TRBV28 and TRBJ2-7, with D possibly being TRBD1 (6 bases). In germline, CDR1 is MDHEN, CDR2 SYDVKM. V was trimmed by 6 bases and J by 3 bases, leaving 15 bases between them. The CDR3 contains 14 residues. The CDR3 DNA reads TGTGCCAGCAGGCCTGGACAGAGGCACTACGAGCAGTACTTC. Translating it yields CASRPGQRHYEQYF.

The rearrangement uses TRBV28 and TRBJ1-5; a possible D gene is TRBD1 (5 bases). This CDR3 contains 14 residues. Germline CDR1 reads MDHEN; CDR2 reads SYDVKM. Trimming took 4 bases from V and 4 from J, leaving 11 bases between them. In DNA, the CDR3 is TGTGCCAGCAGTTGGGGGGGGTCGAATCAGCCCCAGCATTTT. Translated: CASSWGGSNQPQHF.

The chain joins TRBV19 to TRBJ1-5; D remains unclear. The CDR3 runs 12 residues. V lost 3 bases to trimming and J lost 10 bases, with 10 bases between them. Germline lookup yields CDR1 LNHDA and CDR2 SQIVND (reference sequence). Here the CDR3 reads CASSIGVSPQHF. The CDR3 DNA is TGTGCCAGTAGTATTGGGGTCAGCCCCCAGCATTTT.

J is TRBJ2-5 and V is TRBV15; TRBD2 aligns across 7 bases. V was pared by 5 bases and J by 5 bases, with 11 bases of the junction left unmatched. In germline, CDR1 is LNHNV, CDR2 YYDKDF (reference sequence). The CDR3 runs to 15 residues. The CDR3 coding sequence is TGTGCCACCAGCGGGTCCCTTGGACTAGAGGAGACCCAGTACTTC. Its protein is CATSGSLGLEETQYF.

This sequence joins TRBV7-2 and TRBJ2-1; TRBD2 aligns across 10 bases. The CDR3 spans 15 residues. The V and J ends lost 1 base and 12 bases, in that order; junction bases with no gene match: 9. Germline CDR1 is SGHTA and CDR2 is FQGNSA. Here the CDR3 DNA reads TGTGCCAGCAGCTTAGGAAGCGGGAGGGACAGAGGGCAGTTCTTC. It specifies CASSLGSGRDRGQFF.

This chain uses TRBV5-1 with TRBJ1-1; D perhaps matches TRBD1 (6 bases). The CDR3 extends over 11 amino acids. Trimming left V 0 bases short and J 9 bases short, with 6 bases between. Germline V gene sequence: CDR1 SGHRS, CDR2 YFSETQ. The CDR3 is CASSLGDKAFF. The CDR3 DNA reads as TGCGCCAGCAGCTTGGGGGACAAAGCTTTCTTT.

The gene calls are TRBV27 and TRBJ2-7; no definite D call. This CDR3 is built from 12 residues. The germline CDR1 and CDR2 sequences are MNHEY and SMNVEV (reference sequence). The germline V and J ends were trimmed by 5 bases and 2 bases, with 7 bases remaining between them. In DNA form, the CDR3 reads TGTGCCAGCAGTGCTGGGCCCTACGAGCAGTACTTC. It encodes CASSAGPYEQYF.

The chain uses TRBV4-1 and TRBJ2-3; 10 bases align to TRBD2. V lost 4 bases, J lost 4 bases, and 8 bases stayed unmatched. This CDR3 is built from 16 residues. The germline gives CDR1 MGHRA, CDR2 YSYEKL. CDR3 nucleotides: TGCGCCAGCAGCCGAACCGGGACTAGCGCCCCAGATACGCAGTATTTT. Amino acids: CASSRTGTSAPDTQYF.

This sequence joins TRBV9 and TRBJ2-1; 7 bases are shared with TRBD2. With V trimmed by 4 bases and J by 6 bases, 13 bases remained unmatched. The germline V gene has CDR1 SGDLS and CDR2 YYNGEE. The CDR3 is 16 residues long. The CDR3 sequence: CASSLEGREFGNEQFF. In nucleotides, the CDR3 is TGTGCCAGCAGCTTAGAGGGGCGGGAGTTCGGCAATGAGCAGTTCTTC.

The rearrangement uses TRBV19 and TRBJ1-4; 7 positions agree with TRBD1. CDR1 is LNHDA and CDR2 is SQIVND in the germline V gene (reference sequence). There are 14 residues in the CDR3. V dropped 7 bases and J dropped 8; count of bases not matched to a gene: 10. This CDR3 reads CASTLTGQPEKLFF. CDR3 DNA sequence: TGTGCCAGTACCCTAACGGGACAGCCCGAAAAACTGTTTTTT.

The gene calls are TRBV4-2 and TRBJ1-6; D ambiguous. Trimming stripped 1 base from V and 0 bases from J, with 13 bases between. CDR3 size: 18 residues. Per germline, CDR1 LGHNA and CDR2 YNFKEQ. CDR3 in amino acids: CASSQGDGRSSYNSPLHF. The CDR3 DNA follows: TGTGCCAGCAGCCAAGGTGATGGGAGGAGCTCCTATAATTCACCCCTCCACTTT.

The chain recombines TRBV9 with TRBJ1-6; TRBD1 matches 9 bases. From germline, CDR1 is SGDLS and CDR2 YYNGEE. The trim removed 4 bases at V and 7 bases at J, leaving 3 bases unmatched. This CDR3 comprises 14 residues. In DNA, the CDR3 is TGTGCCAGCAGCCAGGACAGGGGCAATTCACCCCTCCACTTT. Protein: CASSQDRGNSPLHF.

This chain joins TRBV28 and TRBJ1-1; the D gene is possibly TRBD1 (5 bases). V was shortened by 6 bases and J by 4 bases, with 18 bases between the two germline ends. The CDR3 extends over 15 amino acids. Germline-derived CDR1 and CDR2 are MDHEN and SYDVKM. The CDR3 loop is CASSPPLGGSTEAFF. CDR3 sequence (DNA): TGTGCCAGCAGCCCGCCCCTTGGGGGGAGCACTGAAGCTTTCTTT. The full variable domain, with the rest looked up from reference TRBV28 and TRBJ1-1, is DVKVTQSSRYLVKRTGEKVFLECVQDMDHENMFWYRQDPGLGLRLIYFSYDVKMKEKGDIPEGYSVSREKKERFSLILESASTNQTSMYLCASSPPLGGSTEAFFGQGTRLTVV.

V usage is TRBV6-5 and J usage is TRBJ1-2, with 7 bases lining up with TRBD1. The V gene end was trimmed by 2 bases and the J gene end by 5 bases; junction bases not matched to a gene: 11. CDR1 MNHEY and CDR2 SVGAGI come from the germline V gene. The CDR3 spans 16 residues. Here the CDR3 reads CASSYVRAEGAYGYTF. DNA for the CDR3: TGTGCCAGCAGTTACGTCCGGGCTGAGGGGGCGTATGGCTACACCTTC.

The chain employs TRBV4-3 and TRBJ2-1; D not resolved. CDR3 length: 16 residues. Looked up from germline, CDR1 is LGHNA and CDR2 is YSLEER. Trimming left V 0 bases short and J 3 bases short, with 12 bases between. The CDR3 nucleotides read TGCGCCAGCAGCCAAGATGGGCGGACGCGCTACAATGAGCAGTTCTTC. This encodes CASSQDGRTRYNEQFF.

This clone was observed a single time. The chain joins TRBV28 to TRBJ1-2; 8 bases match TRBD1. This CDR3 has 15 amino acids. Germline-derived CDR1 and CDR2 are MDHEN and SYDVKM. Losses at the gene ends were 6 bases for V and 1 base for J; bases not matched to a gene: 7. This chain's CDR3 is CASSWGQVVNYGYTF. The CDR3 DNA sequence: TGTGCCAGCAGCTGGGGACAGGTGGTTAACTATGGCTACACCTTC.

The chain uses TRBV7-2 and TRBJ2-1, with 9 nucleotides matching TRBD2. Germline CDR1 and CDR2: SGHTA and FQGNSA. This CDR3 is 15 amino acids long. The V segment lost 5 bases and the J segment 5 bases; nucleotides outside the gene matches: 7. CDR3 residues: CASSQRSGGNNEQFF. Written as DNA, the CDR3 is TGTGCCAGCAGCCAGCGGAGCGGGGGGAACAATGAGCAGTTCTTC.

The V call is TRBV12-3 or TRBV12-4, the J call TRBJ2-5; unclear D gene. This CDR3 has 11 residues. V lost 6 bases and J 1 base, leaving 3 bases between the germline ends. The CDR3, as DNA: TGTGCCAGCAGGGTCCAAGAGACCCAGTACTTC. Its translation: CASRVQETQYF.